A selection of T cell receptor beta chains follows, all from one sample in a study of control samples from healthy donors and cancer patients. TCRdb's table, derived via immunoSEQ multiplex PCR, lists solely in-frame clones and lacks some. The data show tens of thousands of clones, approximately 89% seen once. What was sequenced was PBMCs. The source is a man aged 60-69 years with colorectal cancer. CDR3s include the opening cysteine and the closing phenylalanine or tryptophan. D genes are given only for firm matches. Some rows mark clone size as missing; the rest say once, few, many or name a class of expanded clone.

D,size,J,V,DNA,CDR3
-,-,TRBJ2-7,TRBV1,TGCACCAGCAGCCAAGATTCAGGCCGTTTATTGGGCTACGAGCAGTACTTC,CTSSQDSGRLLGYEQYF
-,few,TRBJ1-6,TRBV5-1,TGCGCCAGCAGCTTGGCTCCTTCCGACAGGTCTTTCTCCTATAATTCACCCCTCCACTTT,CASSLAPSDRSFSYNSPLHF
-,-,TRBJ1-2,TRBV6-2/TRBV6-3,TGTGCCAGCAGTTGGGACTATGGCTACACCTTC,CASSWDYGYTF
-,-,TRBJ2-3,TRBV19,TGTGCCAGTAGTAGGGGGGGCGCAGGCACAGATACGCAGTATTTT,CASSRGGAGTDTQYF
TRBD2,-,TRBJ2-5,TRBV4-1,TGCGCCAGCAGCCAACTAGCGGCGCCACACCAAGAGACCCAGTACTTC,CASSQLAAPHQETQYF
TRBD1,-,TRBJ2-3,TRBV7-9,TGTGCCAGCAGCTGGGACAGGGGGCGGGCAGATACGCAGTATTTT,CASSWDRGRADTQYF
-,-,TRBJ2-4,TRBV7-2,TGTGCCAGCAGCTCCCGACAGCTAGCCAAAAACATTCAGTACTTC,CASSSRQLAKNIQYF
TRBD2,-,TRBJ2-5,TRBV2,TGTGCCAGCAGTTATCGCGGGGGGGGGCAGACCCAGTACTTC,CASSYRGGGQTQYF
TRBD2,-,TRBJ2-7,TRBV19,TGTGCCAGTAGTCTATCCGGGACTAGCGGGGGATTCTCCTACGAGCAGTACTTC,CASSLSGTSGGFSYEQYF
-,-,TRBJ1-5,TRBV25-1,TGTGCCAGCAGTGATCGGGGGCCCAATCAGCCCCAGCATTTT,CASSDRGPNQPQHF
-,-,TRBJ1-2,TRBV4-3,TGCGCCAGCAGCCAAGATTTTGGGGTCTATGGCTACACCTTC,CASSQDFGVYGYTF
TRBD1,-,TRBJ2-7,TRBV5-5,TGTGCCAGCAGCTTGGGGGGACAGGGGACCTACGAGCAGTACTTC,CASSLGGQGTYEQYF
-,-,TRBJ2-2,TRBV18,TGTGCCAGCTCACCAGCATACCGAAACACCGGGGAGCTGTTTTTT,CASSPAYRNTGELFF
-,-,TRBJ2-3,TRBV6-5,TGTGCCAGCGGCTATAGCGTGTGGGGCACAGATACGCAGTATTTT,CASGYSVWGTDTQYF
TRBD1,few,TRBJ2-4,TRBV15,TGTGCCACCAGCAGTGGGACAGCCACTAACATTCAGTACTTC,CATSSGTATNIQYF
-,-,TRBJ1-2,TRBV5-4,TGTGCCAGCAGCACTCATAGCTATGGCTACACCTTC,CASSTHSYGYTF
TRBD2,-,TRBJ2-3,TRBV2,TGTGCCAGCAGTGAGCGGAGCGGGGTAGCAGATACGCAGTATTTT,CASSERSGVADTQYF
-,-,TRBJ2-7,TRBV5-5,TGTGCCAGCAGCTTGGTAGGCAGGGACCCCTACGAGCAGTACTTC,CASSLVGRDPYEQYF
-,-,TRBJ1-5,TRBV30,TGTGCCTGGAGTGTACGTAGCAATCAGCCCCAGCATTTT,CAWSVRSNQPQHF
-,once,TRBJ2-1,TRBV29-1,TGCAGCGTTGAAACGGGTGAGCAGTTCTTC,CSVETGEQFF
-,-,TRBJ2-3,TRBV6-4,TGTGCCAGCAGTGACGGGGGGGCGGCAGATACGCAGTATTTT,CASSDGGAADTQYF
-,-,TRBJ2-5,TRBV5-1,TGCGCCAGCAGCTGCGTGACGGGGGGCGGGGAGACCCAGTACTTC,CASSCVTGGGETQYF
-,-,TRBJ1-5,TRBV4-3,TGCGCCAGCAGCCCCCGCGCACTTCCGGGCAATCAGCCCCAGCATTTT,CASSPRALPGNQPQHF
TRBD1,-,TRBJ1-6,TRBV5-1,TGCGCCAGCAGCCTGACAGGGAATGAATCACCCCTCCACTTT,CASSLTGNESPLHF
-,-,TRBJ2-7,TRBV7-8,TGTGCCAGCAGCCTCACCGGGGGGCTAACAAACTCCTACGAGCAGTACTTC,CASSLTGGLTNSYEQYF
-,-,TRBJ2-7,TRBV10-2,TGCGCCAGCATGGACCTCCAACGCTCCTACGAGCAGTACTTC,CASMDLQRSYEQYF
TRBD1,-,TRBJ2-3,TRBV18,TGTGCCAGCTCACCACTGATGACAGGGGCGACCCCAGGAGATACGCAGTATTTT,CASSPLMTGATPGDTQYF
-,-,TRBJ2-3,TRBV9,TGTGCCAGCAGCACCGACGGGGATACGCAGTATTTT,CASSTDGDTQYF
TRBD1,-,TRBJ1-2,TRBV27,TGTGCCAGCAGTTTAAGGGGGACAGGGAACTATGGCTACACCTTC,CASSLRGTGNYGYTF
TRBD2,-,TRBJ2-1,TRBV5-8,TGTGCCAGCAGCCCAGGGACTAGCGGGAGGGATGAGCAGTTCTTC,CASSPGTSGRDEQFF
TRBD2,few,TRBJ2-7,TRBV19,TGTGCCAGTAGGGACGGGACTAGCCAGATCTACGAGCAGTACTTC,CASRDGTSQIYEQYF
-,-,TRBJ2-2,TRBV27,TGTGCCAGCAGCAGGGACGGGAACACCGGGGAGCTGTTTTTT,CASSRDGNTGELFF
TRBD1,-,TRBJ1-1,TRBV25-1,TGTGCCAGCAGTGCCGGGACAGAGGGTCGGGCTTTCTTT,CASSAGTEGRAFF
TRBD1,-,TRBJ2-7,TRBV5-5,TGTGCCAGCAGCCTGTGGACAGGGGCCTACTACGAGCAGTACTTC,CASSLWTGAYYEQYF
-,-,TRBJ2-2,TRBV24-1,TGTGCCACCAGTGAGACGAACACCGGGGAGCTGTTTTTT,CATSETNTGELFF
-,-,TRBJ1-1,TRBV21-1,TGTGCCAGCAGCAAAGTACCAGAGGTTCCAACGGCTTTCTTT,CASSKVPEVPTAFF
TRBD1,-,TRBJ2-5,TRBV7-9,TGTGCCAGCAGCCAAACACCCGGACAGGAAGAGACCCAGTACTTC,CASSQTPGQEETQYF
-,-,TRBJ1-4,TRBV15,TGTGCCACCAGCAGAGATCCTAGGGTCGAGGAAAAACTGTTTTTT,CATSRDPRVEEKLFF
-,-,TRBJ2-2,TRBV6-5,TGTGCCAGCAGTTACTCCAGGGACACCGGGGAGCTGTTTTTT,CASSYSRDTGELFF
-,-,TRBJ1-5,TRBV2,TGTGCCAGCAGTGAAACCGCTAGCAATCAGCCCCAGCATTTT,CASSETASNQPQHF
-,-,TRBJ1-6,TRBV18,TGTGCCAGCTCACCATTCTGGGGCACAGCCCCTGACTCACCCCTCCACTTT,CASSPFWGTAPDSPLHF
-,-,TRBJ2-4,TRBV5-1,TGCGCCAGCAGCACGGGATGGGGTGAGAAAAACATTCAGTACTTC,CASSTGWGEKNIQYF
TRBD1,once,TRBJ1-2,TRBV30,TGTGCCTGGAGTGAGGGACAGGGTTATAGTGGCTACACCTTC,CAWSEGQGYSGYTF
-,-,TRBJ1-2,TRBV9,TGTGCCAGCAGCGCCGGGGTTATTCCTAACTATGGCTATACCTTC,CASSAGVIPNYGYTF
TRBD2,-,TRBJ2-5,TRBV3-1/TRBV3-2,TGTGCCAGCAGCCAAGCCGGGACTAGGCAGAAACAAGAGACCCAGTACTTC,CASSQAGTRQKQETQYF
TRBD1,-,TRBJ2-7,TRBV5-5,TGTGCCAGCAGCTTCTCGCCGGGACAGGGAATCTACGAGCAGTACTTC,CASSFSPGQGIYEQYF